The 15 T cell receptor beta chains listed next were all sequenced from one sample in a study of beta chain features in type 1 diabetes. Their target antigens are unknown. Isolated RNA was reverse transcribed in full, so expressed TCRB transcripts were sequenced. The assay was immunoSEQ multiplex PCR, and TCRdb's table has in-frame clones only and misses some. This sample yields more than 120,000 clones, of which about 12% are seen a single time; approximately 1.3% belongs to the top ten. General observations from the study: Shortening of TCRB CDR3s, moderate but significant, appeared in all four CD4+ subsets of Type 1 diabetes patients.

The specimen was central memory CD4+ T cells from blood. These receptors came from a man in his late teens or twenties with type 1 diabetes.

This clone was seen only a few times. This sequence joins TRBV18 and TRBJ1-1; maybe TRBD1 (5 bases). This CDR3 spans 13 amino acids. Germline loops: CDR1 KGHSH, CDR2 LQKENI. Trimming shortened V by 5 bases and J by 3 bases, and 10 bases separated the two germline ends. CDR3: CASSSGGDTEAFF. The CDR3 nucleotides read TGTGCCAGCTCATCCGGGGGGGACACTGAAGCTTTCTTT. Variable domain in full (rest from reference TRBV18 and TRBJ1-1): NAGVMQNPRHLVRRRGQEARLRCSPMKGHSHVYWYRQLPEEGLKFMVYLQKENIIDESGMPKERFSAEFPKEGPSILRIQQVVRGDSAAYFCASSSGGDTEAFFGQGTRLTVV.

The J gene is TRBJ1-6, the V gene TRBV13; a weak D match, TRBD1 (5 bases). V lost 2 bases and J 6 bases, leaving 14 bases between the germline ends. The CDR3 covers 16 residues. The germline V gene encodes CDR1 PRHDT and CDR2 FYEKMQ (reference sequence). CDR3 bases: TGTGCCAGCAGCTTAAGAGTAGGGCAGGGTAATTCACCCCTCCACTTT. Translated: CASSLRVGQGNSPLHF.

The chain combines TRBV4-1 with TRBJ1-1, with D unresolved. V lost 1 base, J lost 4 bases, and 16 bases lay in between. This CDR3 comprises 16 residues. Looked up from germline, CDR1 is MGHRA and CDR2 is YSYEKL. The CDR3 protein is CASSQGPLRGTTEAFF. CDR3 sequence (DNA): TGCGCCAGCAGCCAAGGCCCGCTGAGAGGAACCACTGAAGCTTTCTTT.

This clone came up many times. DNA of the CDR3: TGTGCCAACTGGGGGTATCCACATTGGGAGCAGTTCTTC. It is translated as CANWGYPHWEQFF. This chain connects TRBV14 to TRBJ2-1; D may match TRBD1 or TRBD2 (5 bases each). The CDR3 extends over 13 amino acids. The germline CDR1 and CDR2 sequences are SGHDN and FVKESK. Trimming pared 10 bases from V and 10 bases from J, leaving 20 bases between. The entire variable domain, with the rest obtained from reference TRBV14 and TRBJ2-1, is as follows: EAGVTQFPSHSVIEKGQTVTLRCDPISGHDNLYWYRRVMGKEIKFLLHFVKESKQDESGMPNNRFLAERTGGTYSTLKVQPAELEDSGVYFCANWGYPHWEQFFGPGTRLTVL.

The chain carries TRBV7-2 and TRBJ2-1; D uncertain. The CDR3 length is 15 residues. CDR1 and CDR2 (germline): SGHTA, FQGNSA. Trimming took off 5 bases at V and 4 bases at J, with 15 bases between the two ends. DNA of the CDR3: TGTGCCAGCAGCCCGACCCAAATTGCGTACAATGAGCAGTTCTTC. Protein sequence: CASSPTQIAYNEQFF.

This clone was seen a few times. The chain recombines TRBV27 with TRBJ1-2; TRBD1 matches 11 bases. CDR3 length: 15 residues. Germline values: CDR1 MNHEY, CDR2 SMNVEV (reference sequence). V was pared by 3 bases and J by 7 bases, with 7 bases of the junction left unmatched. CDR3 residues: CASSFAGQGAGGYTF. The CDR3 DNA reads as TGTGCCAGCAGTTTCGCTGGACAGGGGGCGGGTGGCTACACCTTC.

This clone was counted many times. V and J are TRBV7-2 and TRBJ1-5, with no clear D. The CDR3 sequence is 13 residues long. Germline values: CDR1 SGHTA, CDR2 FQGNSA. V lost 1 base and J 5 bases, leaving 6 bases between the germline ends. This CDR3 reads CASSLVQDQPQHF. The DNA for the CDR3 is TGTGCCAGCAGCTTAGTTCAGGATCAGCCCCAGCATTTT.

There are a few counts of this clone. The rearrangement joins TRBV2 to TRBJ2-6; D is ambiguous. This CDR3 has 16 amino acids. The V gene lost 6 bases and the J gene lost 0 bases, with 12 bases spanning the gap. The V gene's germline CDR1 is SNHLY and CDR2 FYNNEI. Here the CDR3 reads CASRKGGYSGANVLTF. The CDR3 bases are TGTGCCAGCAGAAAGGGCGGATACTCTGGGGCCAACGTCCTGACTTTC.

This clone has at least ten counts. This rearrangement joins TRBV19 to TRBJ1-1; D gene ambiguous. The CDR3 covers 11 residues. Trimming stripped 7 bases from V and 11 bases from J, with 14 bases between. Germline V lookup: CDR1 LNHDA, CDR2 SQIVND (reference sequence). DNA of the CDR3: TGTGCCAGTATGATTGGGATGGATGCTTTCTTT. Its protein is CASMIGMDAFF.

The chain recombines TRBV18 with TRBJ2-7; 8 positions agree with TRBD1. The CDR3 spans 15 residues. V trimming: 2 bases; J trimming: 3 bases; junction bases outside the gene matches: 6. Germline-derived CDR1 and CDR2 are KGHSH and LQKENI. The chain's CDR3 is CASSPGGQVHYEQYF. In DNA form, the CDR3 reads TGTGCCAGCTCACCAGGGGGACAGGTTCACTACGAGCAGTACTTC. Full variable domain (outside the CDR3, taken from reference TRBV18 and TRBJ2-7): NAGVMQNPRHLVRRRGQEARLRCSPMKGHSHVYWYRQLPEEGLKFMVYLQKENIIDESGMPKERFSAEFPKEGPSILRIQQVVRGDSAAYFCASSPGGQVHYEQYFGPGTRLTVT.

This clone came up a few times. The gene calls are TRBV11-2 and TRBJ2-3; D is uncertain. The germline V gene encodes CDR1 SGHAT and CDR2 FQNNGV. This CDR3 is built from 13 residues. Trimming stripped 1 base from V and 4 bases from J, with 6 bases between. This CDR3 reads CASSLGVADTQYF. The DNA of the CDR3 is TGTGCCAGCAGCTTAGGCGTTGCAGATACGCAGTATTTT.

This clone was counted a few times. V gene TRBV12-5 combines with J gene TRBJ2-1; 7 positions agree with TRBD1. Germline CDR1 reads LGHNT; CDR2 reads FRNRAP. This CDR3 spans 15 amino acids. The ends lost 4 bases at V and 10 bases at J; junction bases unmatched: 13. This CDR3 reads CASGSRHQGVEEQFF. The DNA for the CDR3 is TGTGCTAGTGGTTCCCGCCATCAGGGGGTAGAGGAGCAGTTCTTC. Complete variable domain (other parts from reference TRBV12-5 and TRBJ2-1): DARVTQTPRHKVTEMGQEVTMRCQPILGHNTVFWYRQTMMQGLELLAYFRNRAPLDDSGMPKDRFSAEMPDATLATLKIQPSEPRDSAVYFCASGSRHQGVEEQFFGPGTRLTVL.

V and J are TRBV14 and TRBJ2-5; D remains unclear. In germline, CDR1 is SGHDN, CDR2 FVKESK. Trimming cost V 4 bases and J 4 bases, with 13 bases left between them. CDR3 length: 14 amino acids. CDR3 protein: CASSPRAAAETQYF. The DNA for the CDR3 is TGTGCCAGCAGCCCACGGGCGGCGGCAGAGACCCAGTACTTC.

Here the CDR3 DNA reads TGCGCCAGCAGCCGCCTGACTCGGGACGGAGGGGAAAAACTGTTTTTT. Its translation: CASSRLTRDGGEKLFF. This chain uses TRBV4-1 with TRBJ1-4, with D perhaps TRBD1 (5 bases). This CDR3 is 16 amino acids long. V was trimmed by 4 bases and J by 8 bases, leaving 20 bases between them. Germline loops: CDR1 MGHRA, CDR2 YSYEKL.

Comments on this clone: This may be a read error, as it is one base from a much larger clone. The J gene is TRBJ2-1, the V gene TRBV29-1; TRBD1 agrees at 8 bases. Germline CDR1 SQVTM, CDR2 ANQGSEA. The CDR3 runs 12 residues. This CDR3 is CSGERTGREQFF. The CDR3 nucleotides read TGCAGCGGTGAACGGACAGGGAGAGAGCAGTTCTTC.